What follows is one T cell receptor beta chain and its context. Original analysis: Scientists estimated how many nucleated cells there were by amplifying reference gene primers. The assay was immunoSEQ multiplex PCR, and TCRdb's table has in-frame clones only and misses some. V, J and clone size were drawn from that table, and D and trimming were deduced from the DNA. The repertoire holds 97,000 or so clones, with roughly 82% as singletons. The sample is drawn from a study of blood T cell repertoires in COVID-19. About the study: Researchers got acute and convalescent COVID-19 samples from the United States, Italy and Spain. Sample material is recorded as cDNA or gDNA derived from T cells, B-cell-depleted T cells, or PBMCs.

The sequenced material came from peripheral blood. The TCR comes from an elderly man with acute or convalescent COVID-19.

CDR3 nucleotides: TGTGCCATCTCAGGGGCAGGGCGGGACGAGCAGTACTTC. Translated: CAISGAGRDEQYF. This chain links TRBV10-3 with TRBJ2-7, with D possibly matching TRBD1 (6 bases). This CDR3 contains 13 residues. Germline values: CDR1 ENHRY, CDR2 SYGVKD. V lost 8 bases and J 5 bases, leaving 16 bases between the germline ends.